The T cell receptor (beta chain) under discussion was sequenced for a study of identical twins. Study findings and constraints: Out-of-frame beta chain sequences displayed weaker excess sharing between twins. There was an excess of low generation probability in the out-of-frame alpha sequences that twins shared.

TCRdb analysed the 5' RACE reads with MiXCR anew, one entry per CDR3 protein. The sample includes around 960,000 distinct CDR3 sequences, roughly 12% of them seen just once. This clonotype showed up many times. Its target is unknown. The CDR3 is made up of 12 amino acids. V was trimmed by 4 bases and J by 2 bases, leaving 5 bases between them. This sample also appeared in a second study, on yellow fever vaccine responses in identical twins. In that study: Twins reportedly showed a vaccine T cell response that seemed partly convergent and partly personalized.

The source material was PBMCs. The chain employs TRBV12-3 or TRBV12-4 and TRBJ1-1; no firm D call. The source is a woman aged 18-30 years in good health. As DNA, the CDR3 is TGTGCCAGCAGTTATTTAAACACTGAAGCTTTCTTT. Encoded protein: CASSYLNTEAFF.